The 27 T cell receptor beta chains given below trace back to one sample, sequenced in a study of T cells in Graves' hyperthyroidism and ophthalmopathy. TCR beta CDR3 regions were amplified from RNA transcripts. TCR CDR3 underwent first-round RT-PCR with the HTBI primer set. TCRdb re-called the multiplex PCR reads with MiXCR, one entry per CDR3 protein. The sample yields roughly 250,000 distinct CDR3 sequences, 14% to 15% seen once. The material sequenced was blood. The source is a woman aged 35 to 49 with Graves' hyperthyroidism that later progressed to Graves' ophthalmopathy.

Points on this clonotype: A much larger clone lies one base from this, so it may be a read error. The genes are TRBV3-1 and TRBJ2-7; D is possibly TRBD2 (6 bases). The V end lost 4 bases, the J end lost 9 bases, and 25 bases lay between the germline ends. The CDR3 runs 16 residues. Germline V CDR1 and CDR2: LGHDT, YNNKEL (reference sequence). The CDR3 DNA reads TGTGCCAGCAGCCCAACCGGAGGGACGCGGGCTACTGGGCAGTACTTC. Translated, it gives CASSPTGGTRATGQYF.

This clonotype was picked up many times. This chain links TRBV11-2 with TRBJ1-5; perhaps TRBD1 as D (6 bases). The CDR3 length is 14 residues. V was trimmed by 5 bases and J by 6 bases, leaving 14 bases between them. Germline assignment: CDR1 SGHAT and CDR2 FQNNGV. The DNA for the CDR3 is TGTGCCAGCAGCCCCACGACAGGAGCTCAGCCCCAGCATTTT. This translates into CASSPTTGAQPQHF.

The table lists this clonotype with many counts. The chain couples TRBV5-5 to TRBJ1-2; D perhaps matches TRBD1 (5 bases). Looked up from germline, CDR1 is SGHKS and CDR2 is YYEKEE (reference sequence). The germline V and J ends were trimmed by 4 bases and 1 base, with 20 bases remaining between them. The CDR3 length is 17 residues. The CDR3 region has the DNA TGTGCCAGCAGCGCCACGGGACCAGCAATTTTTAACTATGGCTACACCTTC. Protein sequence: CASSATGPAIFNYGYTF. The whole variable domain, remainder taken from reference TRBV5-5 and TRBJ1-2, is DAGVTQSPTHLIKTRGQQVTLRCSPISGHKSVSWYQQVLGQGPQFIFQYYEKEERGRGNFPDRFSARQFPNYSSELNVNALLLGDSALYLCASSATGPAIFNYGYTFGSGTRLTVV.

This clonotype has at least ten counts. The chain carries TRBV19 and TRBJ2-1; 9 bases are a match to TRBD2. The J segment lost 1 base and the V segment lost 5 bases, leaving 6 bases of the junction unmatched. The CDR3 has 16 residues. CDR1 LNHDA and CDR2 SQIVND come from the germline V gene (reference sequence). The CDR3 nucleotides read TGTGCCAGTAGTTATAGCGGGAGAGGATCCTACAATGAGCAGTTCTTC. Protein product: CASSYSGRGSYNEQFF.

This clonotype was seen a handful of times. The chain uses TRBV9 and TRBJ1-1; weak D call: TRBD1 (5 bases). CDR3 length: 14 amino acids. Germline-derived CDR1 and CDR2 are SGDLS and YYNGEE. V lost 0 bases and J 4 bases, leaving 10 bases between the germline ends. The CDR3 region is CASSVEGEGTEAFF. The CDR3 nucleotides read TGTGCCAGCAGCGTAGAAGGGGAGGGCACTGAAGCTTTCTTT.

This clonotype was recorded many times. V gene TRBV27 combines with J gene TRBJ2-7; maybe TRBD2 (7 bases). The CDR3 runs to 16 residues. V was clipped by 6 bases and J by 3 bases, with 21 bases between them. Per the germline V gene, CDR1 is MNHEY and CDR2 is SMNVEV (reference sequence). CDR3 sequence (DNA): TGTGCCAGCAGCCCCGGGGGCGGGGGCACCGACTACGAGCAGTACTTC. Its translation is CASSPGGGGTDYEQYF.

The chain has TRBV19 and TRBJ1-5; 7 nucleotides agree with TRBD1. This CDR3 is 16 amino acids long. The junction had 9 bases not matched to a gene; V was cut back by 5 bases and J by 2 bases. Germline CDR1 LNHDA, CDR2 SQIVND (reference sequence). CDR3 sequence (DNA): TGTGCCAGTAGTCTCACAGGGGCCTTCGGCAATCAGCCCCAGCATTTT. The encoded protein is CASSLTGAFGNQPQHF.

There are a few counts of this clonotype. The chain combines TRBV7-9 with TRBJ2-2, with D possibly matching TRBD2 (5 bases). Germline V CDR1 and CDR2: SEHNR, FQNEAQ (reference sequence). The CDR3 runs to 18 residues. Trimming left V 5 bases short and J 3 bases short, with 22 bases between. The CDR3 reads CASSPWSPLQRDTGELFF. The CDR3 DNA sequence: TGTGCCAGCAGCCCCTGGTCCCCGCTTCAGAGGGACACCGGGGAGCTGTTTTTT.

The sample holds many counts of this clonotype. The J gene is TRBJ2-5, the V gene TRBV28; a weak D match, TRBD2 (5 bases). Trimming stripped 4 bases from V and 2 bases from J, with 17 bases between. The germline CDR1 and CDR2 sequences are MDHEN and SYDVKM. This CDR3 is built from 16 residues. Here the CDR3 DNA reads TGTGCCAGCAGTTCGGACTCGAAAGGTGGTCAAGAGACCCAGTACTTC. Protein product: CASSSDSKGGQETQYF.

The V gene is TRBV2, the J gene TRBJ1-2; 9 positions match TRBD1. This CDR3 has 16 residues. Germline V gives CDR1 SNHLY, CDR2 FYNNEI. The V gene end was trimmed by 7 bases and the J gene end by 2 bases; junction bases not matched to a gene: 11. The CDR3 bases are TGTGCCAGCACCGGGACAGGGCTTTTTTCCAACTATGGCTACACCTTC. Protein product: CASTGTGLFSNYGYTF.

At least ten counts were recorded for this clonotype. This chain links TRBV15 with TRBJ2-1; D ambiguous. CDR1 is LNHNV and CDR2 is YYDKDF in the germline V gene (reference sequence). This CDR3 comprises 16 residues. The V and J ends lost 0 bases and 8 bases respectively, with 17 bases between them. DNA of the CDR3: TGTGCCACCAGCAGAGAGGCACCTTCCGCTAGGTATGAGCAGTTCTTC. It is translated as CATSREAPSARYEQFF.

In this sample, this clonotype turned up many times. The V and J genes are TRBV28 and TRBJ2-4; D gene ambiguous. Germline V CDR1 and CDR2: MDHEN, SYDVKM. The V and J ends lost 6 bases and 1 base respectively, with 19 bases between them. There are 17 residues in the CDR3. In DNA, the CDR3 is TGTGCCAGCAGCCTTAGGGCCACGAGGTCGGCCAAAAACATTCAGTACTTC. The encoded protein is CASSLRATRSAKNIQYF.

V is TRBV19 and J is TRBJ1-5; D perhaps matches TRBD1 (5 bases). CDR1 LNHDA and CDR2 SQIVND come from the germline V gene (reference sequence). The CDR3 consists of 17 residues. V gave up 0 bases and J gave up 6 bases, with 18 bases separating them. This chain's CDR3 is CASSIDRGGPSIQPQHF. The CDR3 DNA reads TGTGCCAGTAGTATAGATCGGGGCGGACCTTCAATTCAGCCCCAGCATTTT.

This clonotype was found many times. This chain joins TRBV20-1 and TRBJ1-2; 7 bases agree with TRBD1. Germline values: CDR1 DFQATT, CDR2 SNEGSKA (reference sequence). With 0 bases clipped from V and 0 bases from J, the junction kept 4 bases outside the gene matches. This CDR3 contains 15 residues. This CDR3 reads CSARDHRGSNYGYTF. The CDR3, as DNA: TGCAGTGCTAGAGATCACAGGGGATCTAACTATGGCTACACCTTC.

The sample holds many counts of this clonotype. This chain joins TRBV7-2 and TRBJ2-1; TRBD1 or TRBD2 may be the D gene (5 bases each). Germline assignment: CDR1 SGHTA and CDR2 FQGNSA. V dropped 1 base and J dropped 4 bases, with 14 bases sitting between them. The length of the CDR3 is 16 residues. The CDR3 DNA follows: TGTGCCAGCAGCTTAGGAGGGACGAGGGTATACAATGAGCAGTTCTTC. Amino acid sequence: CASSLGGTRVYNEQFF.

The gene calls are TRBV19 and TRBJ2-3, with TRBD1 as a possible D gene (5 bases). V shed 9 bases and J shed 3 bases, with 13 bases lying between them. Germline-derived CDR1 and CDR2 are LNHDA and SQIVND (reference sequence). This CDR3 has 13 amino acids. CDR3 in amino acids: CASGHTRTDTQYF. The CDR3 region has the DNA TGTGCCAGCGGACATACGAGGACAGATACGCAGTATTTT.

This clonotype was counted at least ten times. The chain has TRBV10-2 and TRBJ1-3; weak D call: TRBD1 (5 bases). The CDR3 loop spans 16 amino acids. Looked up from germline, CDR1 is WSHSY and CDR2 is SAAADI. V gave up 3 bases and J gave up 1 base, with 13 bases separating them. In nucleotides, the CDR3 is TGCGCCAGCAGTGATAATTGGCAGGGATCTGGAAACACCATATATTTT. Translating gives CASSDNWQGSGNTIYF.

This clonotype has a count of ten or more. The J gene is TRBJ2-5, the V gene TRBV20-1, with TRBD2 matching 12 bases. CDR3 length: 13 amino acids. J lost 7 bases, V lost 3 bases, and 3 bases had no gene match. Germline V gene sequence: CDR1 DFQATT, CDR2 SNEGSKA (reference sequence). The chain's CDR3 is CSARTSGSGTQYF. CDR3 DNA: TGCAGTGCTAGGACTAGCGGGAGTGGGACCCAGTACTTC.

The table lists this clonotype with many counts. The chain uses TRBV11-2 and TRBJ2-2, with D perhaps matching TRBD2 (6 bases). V lost 1 base and J lost 1, with 10 bases in between. The CDR3 extends over 16 amino acids. Germline loops: CDR1 SGHAT, CDR2 FQNNGV. This CDR3 is CASSLGGGKNTGELFF. DNA for the CDR3: TGTGCCAGCAGCTTAGGTGGCGGGAAGAACACCGGGGAGCTGTTTTTT.

This clonotype was observed at least ten times. This may be a read error: a much more frequent sequence differs by one nucleotide. This chain uses TRBV5-8 with TRBJ2-2, with D unclear. Germline CDR1 is SGHTS and CDR2 is YDEGEE. This CDR3 is 14 amino acids long. V was clipped by 0 bases and J by 1 base, with 4 bases between them. DNA of the CDR3: TGTGCCAGCAGCTTGGAGCGGAACACCGGGGAGCTGTTTTTT. This gives the protein CASSLERNTGELFF. The full variable domain, its missing parts supplied by reference TRBV5-8 and TRBJ2-2, is EAGVTQSPTHLIKTRGQQATLRCSPISGHTSVYWYQQALGLGLQFLLWYDEGEERNRGNFPPRFSGRQFPNYSSELNVNALELEDSALYLCASSLERNTGELFFGEGSRLTVL.

The sample holds many counts of this clonotype. The chain links TRBV20-1 to TRBJ2-2; 7 positions match TRBD2. Losses at the gene ends were 0 bases for V and 3 bases for J; bases not matched to a gene: 7. The CDR3 runs to 16 residues. Germline CDR1 is DFQATT and CDR2 is SNEGSKA (reference sequence). For the CDR3, the DNA is TGCAGTGCTAGAGATCCTGATCTAGCGGACACCGGGGAGCTGTTTTTT. This translates into CSARDPDLADTGELFF.

There are many counts of this clonotype. The V gene is TRBV30, the J gene TRBJ1-1; D not resolved. The CDR3 is 15 amino acids. V lost 4 bases and J 0 bases, leaving 15 bases between the germline ends. Germline-derived CDR1 and CDR2 are GTSNPN and SVGIG (reference sequence). As DNA, the CDR3 is TGTGCCTGGAAGGTCTTGGTAGGCGTGAACACTGAAGCTTTCTTT. Its protein is CAWKVLVGVNTEAFF.

This clonotype was recorded at least ten times. This chain uses TRBV6-1 with TRBJ2-5, with a tentative D call TRBD2 (6 bases). CDR1 and CDR2 (germline): MNHNS, SASEGT. The ends were cut back, 5 bases at V and 5 bases at J, with 9 bases in the middle. There are 12 residues in the CDR3. The CDR3 DNA reads TGTGCCAGCAGTTACGGGGGTGAGACCCAGTACTTC. Protein product: CASSYGGETQYF.

The chain couples TRBV5-6 to TRBJ2-2; 11 bases fit TRBD2. Germline-derived CDR1 and CDR2 are SGHDT and YYEEEE. The V segment lost 4 bases and the J segment 1 base; nucleotides outside the gene matches: 9. This CDR3 region has 18 residues. The CDR3 sequence is CASSRRPTSGRNTGELFF. CDR3 sequence (DNA): TGTGCCAGCAGCCGGAGACCCACTAGCGGGAGGAACACCGGGGAGCTGTTTTTT.

This clonotype was seen repeatedly, ten times or more. This rearrangement joins TRBV28 to TRBJ1-3; possible D gene TRBD1, 5 bases. Looked up from germline, CDR1 is MDHEN and CDR2 is SYDVKM. With 4 bases removed from V and 0 bases from J, the gap between germline ends came to 7 bases. There are 14 residues in the CDR3. The CDR3 region is CASSYRFSGNTIYF. In nucleotides, the CDR3 is TGTGCCAGCAGTTACAGGTTCTCTGGAAACACCATATATTTT.

This clonotype was recorded at least ten times. V gene TRBV30 combines with J gene TRBJ2-1; 7 bases map to TRBD1. The V and J ends lost 4 bases and 6 bases, in that order; junction bases with no gene match: 9. This CDR3 has 14 residues. Germline CDR1 reads GTSNPN; CDR2 reads SVGIG (reference sequence). This CDR3 reads CAWTRDRKVNEQFF. The CDR3, as DNA: TGTGCCTGGACCCGGGACAGAAAGGTCAATGAGCAGTTCTTC.

There are many counts of this clonotype. V is TRBV28 and J is TRBJ2-7; either TRBD1 or TRBD2 may fit D (5 bases each). Trimming removed 6 bases at V and 3 bases at J, with 18 bases between. The CDR3 consists of 15 residues. CDR1 and CDR2 (germline): MDHEN, SYDVKM. The CDR3 loop is CASRTPGTGDYEQYF. The DNA of the CDR3 is TGTGCCAGCAGGACGCCCGGGACCGGGGACTACGAGCAGTACTTC.